This T cell receptor beta chain emerged from a study of cytomegalovirus exposure and HLA in healthy donors. Overall study results and limits: The listing of 150 to 200 TCR beta chains classed them as cytomegalovirus-associated. As confirmed in vitro, three CMV-associated chains were specific for CMV antigens.

The CDR3 extends over 13 amino acids. Trimming removed 3 bases at V and 5 bases at J, with 8 bases between. Germline V gene lookup returns CDR1 SGHVS and CDR2 FNYEAQ. As regards this clone: Its target is not known.

The study ran its PCR with 60 Vbeta and 13 Jbeta primers. Some clones are missing from TCRdb's copy, which holds only in-frame ones; the method was immunoSEQ multiplex PCR. The table records 150,000 to 200,000 clones, roughly 70% of them present only once. Sequencing was done on a sample of PBMCs. The clonotype originates from a woman aged 40 to 49 in good health and CMV-seropositive. The gene calls are TRBV7-6 and TRBJ2-1, with D perhaps matching TRBD1 (5 bases). CDR3 bases: TGTGCCAGCAGCTTTGGACAAGACAATGAGCAGTTCTTC. The encoded protein is CASSFGQDNEQFF.